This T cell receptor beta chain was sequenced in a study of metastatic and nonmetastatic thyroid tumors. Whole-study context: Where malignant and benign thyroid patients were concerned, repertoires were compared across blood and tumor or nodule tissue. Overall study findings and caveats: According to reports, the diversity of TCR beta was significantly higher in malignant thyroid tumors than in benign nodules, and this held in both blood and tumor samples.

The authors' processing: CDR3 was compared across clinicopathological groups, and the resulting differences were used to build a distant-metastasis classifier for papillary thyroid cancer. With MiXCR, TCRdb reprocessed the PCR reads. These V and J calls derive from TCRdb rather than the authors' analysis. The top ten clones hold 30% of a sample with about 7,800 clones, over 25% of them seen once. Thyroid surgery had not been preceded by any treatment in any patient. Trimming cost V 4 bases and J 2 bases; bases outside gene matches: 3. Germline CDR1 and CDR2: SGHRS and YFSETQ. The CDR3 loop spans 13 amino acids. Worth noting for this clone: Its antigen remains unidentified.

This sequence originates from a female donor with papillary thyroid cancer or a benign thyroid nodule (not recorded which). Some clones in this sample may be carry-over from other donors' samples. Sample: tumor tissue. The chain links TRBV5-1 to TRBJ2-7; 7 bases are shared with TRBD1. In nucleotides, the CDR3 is TGCGCCAGCAGCGGGACAGTAACCTACGAGCAGTACTTC. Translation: CASSGTVTYEQYF.